This entry lists 29 T cell receptor beta chains sequenced from one sample in a study of T cells in Graves' hyperthyroidism and ophthalmopathy (dated by TCRdb to about 2019). The receptor library was made with multiplex PCR. Sequencing used an Illumina HiSeq 2000. Amplification of TCR beta CDR3 regions was carried out from RNA transcripts. The first round of RT-PCR for the TCR CDR3 was performed with the HTBI primer set and the Qiagen OneStep RT-PCR kit. TCRdb reworked the public reads: Q25 trimming with fastp, MiXCR clone assembly, productive beta chains retained. Rows matching on CDR3 protein sequence are summarized as one entry with the most common DNA and genes. The table for this sample lists about 610,000 distinct CDR3 sequences; roughly 14% of them were counted only once. The top ten clonotypes cover about 4% of the sample. Sequences were obtained from blood. The receptors derive from a woman in her forties with Graves' ophthalmopathy.

This clonotype was seen many times. The chain couples TRBV11-3 to TRBJ2-5, with D possibly matching TRBD2 (5 bases). Trimming removed 1 base at V and 7 bases at J, with 13 bases between. Germline CDR1 is SGHNT and CDR2 is YENEEA. The CDR3 has 14 residues. The CDR3, as DNA: TGTGCCAGCAGCTTAGTGAGGTCCGCGGGGACCCAGTACTTC. Its translation: CASSLVRSAGTQYF.

This clonotype was picked up many times. This CDR3 is CASSRAGLHEEQYF. The CDR3 DNA reads TGTGCCAGCAGCCGAGCCGGACTCCACGAAGAGCAGTACTTC. V usage is TRBV28 and J usage is TRBJ2-7, with a tentative D call TRBD2 (5 bases). CDR3 length: 14 residues. Germline V gene lookup returns CDR1 MDHEN and CDR2 SYDVKM. V was shortened by 6 bases and J by 7 bases, with 19 bases between the two germline ends.

This clonotype was seen at least ten times. This rearrangement joins TRBV28 to TRBJ1-1, with 10 bases that match TRBD1. V gave up 4 bases and J gave up 11 bases; unmatched junction bases: 13. The CDR3 is 15 amino acids. Per the germline V gene, CDR1 is MDHEN and CDR2 is SYDVKM. The CDR3 coding sequence is TGTGCCAGCAGTTACGTGAGGGGGGACAGGGGAAGGGCTTTCTTT. Encoded protein: CASSYVRGDRGRAFF.

This clonotype was counted many times. Since no conserved phenylalanine or tryptophan closes the CDR3, a read error is the likely cause. The rearrangement links TRBV7-2 to TRBJ1-5, with no clear D. Germline V CDR1 and CDR2: SGHTA, FQGNSA. This CDR3 comprises 14 residues. Trimming removed 4 bases at V and 5 bases at J, with 12 bases between. CDR3 amino acids: CASSSQVADQPQHL. Written as DNA, the CDR3 is TGTGCCAGCAGCTCCCAGGTGGCGGATCAGCCCCAGCATCTT.

This clonotype was counted at least ten times. The chain has TRBV6-2 or TRBV6-3 and TRBJ2-5, with D unclear. Germline V gene sequence: CDR1 MNHEY, CDR2 SVGEGT. This CDR3 contains 14 residues. V dropped 6 bases and J dropped 5 bases, with 16 bases sitting between them. The CDR3: CASREDGSWETQYF. The CDR3 nucleotides read TGTGCCAGCAGGGAAGACGGATCGTGGGAGACCCAGTACTTC.

This clonotype was counted ten times or more. The J gene is TRBJ2-7, the V gene TRBV5-1; TRBD2 matches 7 bases. J was trimmed by 5 bases and V by 3 bases; bases with no gene match: 2. The germline V gene encodes CDR1 SGHRS and CDR2 YFSETQ. This CDR3 is 12 amino acids long. This chain's CDR3 is CASSWGGNEQYF. The CDR3, as DNA: TGCGCCAGCAGCTGGGGGGGTAACGAGCAGTACTTC.

This clonotype was detected ten times or more. The gene calls are TRBV7-2 and TRBJ2-7; D not certain. The CDR3 runs to 14 residues. V gave up 0 bases and J gave up 3 bases, with 9 bases separating them. The V gene's germline CDR1 is SGHTA and CDR2 FQGNSA. The CDR3 is CASSLAITGYEQYF. CDR3 coding DNA: TGTGCCAGCAGCTTAGCGATAACGGGCTACGAGCAGTACTTC.

The CDR3 protein is CASSYFASETRPNEQYF. The CDR3 DNA is TGTGCCAGCAGTTACTTCGCTTCGGAGACTAGACCGAACGAGCAGTACTTC. The gene calls are TRBV6-5 and TRBJ2-7; possibly TRBD2 for D (6 bases). The CDR3 is 17 residues long. V was clipped by 1 base and J by 5 bases, with 21 bases between them. Germline CDR1 is MNHEY and CDR2 is SVGAGI.

CDR3 in DNA: TGTGCCAGCAGCTTCGGCCAGGGGATCTCCTACGAGCAGTACTTC. This codes for CASSFGQGISYEQYF. This rearrangement joins TRBV13 to TRBJ2-7; D perhaps matches TRBD1 (6 bases). The V and J ends lost 3 bases and 0 bases respectively, with 12 bases between them. The CDR3 is made up of 15 amino acids. Germline V lookup: CDR1 PRHDT, CDR2 FYEKMQ (reference sequence).

The table lists this clonotype with many counts. The chain employs TRBV6-5 and TRBJ1-5; 7 positions agree with TRBD1. CDR1 is MNHEY, CDR2 SVGAGI, per germline. V trimming: 6 bases; J trimming: 7 bases; junction bases outside the gene matches: 9. CDR3 length equals 14 residues. The CDR3 bases are TGTGCCAGCAGCCCCCGACAGGGTTGGCAGCCCCAGCATTTT. It codes for CASSPRQGWQPQHF.

CDR3: CASKSTGLVEQYF. The CDR3 DNA sequence: TGTGCCAGCAAGTCGACAGGGTTGGTCGAGCAGTACTTC. This chain uses TRBV6-1 with TRBJ2-7, with 7 bases fitting TRBD1. The CDR3 consists of 13 residues. V was clipped by 7 bases and J by 6 bases; unmatched bases: 9. Germline lookup yields CDR1 MNHNS and CDR2 SASEGT.

V gene TRBV6-1 combines with J gene TRBJ2-1; D is perhaps TRBD1 or TRBD2 (5 bases each). Germline V gene data show CDR1 as MNHNS and CDR2 as SASEGT. V was clipped by 7 bases and J by 6 bases, with 16 bases between them. The CDR3 consists of 14 residues. The CDR3 protein is CASTQWGSRNEQFF. As DNA, the CDR3 is TGTGCCAGCACCCAGTGGGGGTCCCGCAATGAGCAGTTCTTC.

This clonotype was observed a handful of times. The V and J genes are TRBV13 and TRBJ2-7, with D hard to call. Germline V gene lookup returns CDR1 PRHDT and CDR2 FYEKMQ (reference sequence). Trimming shortened V by 1 base and J by 7 bases, and 14 bases separated the two germline ends. The CDR3 is 14 residues long. The CDR3 DNA follows: TGTGCCAGCAGCTTAGAGAAACCGTATGGAGAGCAGTACTTC. Protein: CASSLEKPYGEQYF.

This clonotype was picked up many times. The chain recombines TRBV20-1 with TRBJ1-2; tentatively, D is TRBD1 (5 bases). V shed 3 bases and J shed 6 bases, with 11 bases lying between them. Germline V gene sequence: CDR1 DFQATT, CDR2 SNEGSKA (reference sequence). CDR3 length: 12 residues. CDR3 sequence: CSARGRDDGYTF. DNA of the CDR3: TGCAGTGCTAGGGGGCGCGATGATGGCTACACCTTC.

The J gene is TRBJ2-7, the V gene TRBV6-5, with 7 positions matching TRBD1. The CDR3 sequence is 16 residues long. Germline assignment: CDR1 MNHEY and CDR2 SVGAGI. With 2 bases clipped from V and 3 bases from J, the junction kept 10 bases outside the gene matches. CDR3 region: CASSYSSDRNFYEQYF. The CDR3, as DNA: TGTGCCAGCAGTTACAGTTCGGACAGGAATTTCTACGAGCAGTACTTC.

This CDR3 reads CASSATGQPTWGNTEAFF. The CDR3 region has the DNA TGTGCCAGCAGTGCCACGGGACAGCCGACATGGGGGAACACTGAAGCTTTCTTT. This chain links TRBV6-1 with TRBJ1-1; TRBD1 aligns across 7 bases. V shed 4 bases, J shed 1 base, and the junction held 15 bases outside the gene matches. Per the germline V gene, CDR1 is MNHNS and CDR2 is SASEGT. This CDR3 has 18 amino acids.

This clonotype was picked up many times. The V and J genes are TRBV6-5 and TRBJ2-7, with D unresolved. CDR3 length equals 15 residues. Looked up from germline, CDR1 is MNHEY and CDR2 is SVGAGI. V lost 5 bases to trimming and J lost 0 bases, with 14 bases between them. CDR3 region: CASSMFGPDSYEQYF. Here the CDR3 DNA reads TGTGCCAGCAGTATGTTCGGACCCGACTCCTACGAGCAGTACTTC.

This clonotype has a count of ten or more. The CDR3 sequence: CATSRDFRQAITGELFF. The CDR3 nucleotides are TGTGCCACCAGCAGAGATTTCCGACAGGCTATAACCGGGGAGCTGTTTTTT. The chain links TRBV15 to TRBJ2-2; D is possibly TRBD1 (6 bases). CDR3 length: 17 residues. The ends were cut back, 0 bases at V and 5 bases at J, with 16 bases in the middle. CDR1 is LNHNV and CDR2 is YYDKDF in the germline V gene (reference sequence). The full variable domain, with the rest looked up from reference TRBV15 and TRBJ2-2, is DAMVIQNPRYQVTQFGKPVTLSCSQTLNHNVMYWYQQKSSQAPKLLFHYYDKDFNNEADTPDNFQSRRPNTSFCFLDIRSPGLGDTAMYLCATSRDFRQAITGELFFGEGSRLTVL.

This clonotype was recorded at least ten times. The chain uses TRBV6-4 and TRBJ2-7; D tentatively fits TRBD1 or TRBD2 (5 bases each). CDR1 is MRHNA and CDR2 is SNTAGT in the germline V gene. The CDR3 loop spans 13 amino acids. Trimming cost V 6 bases and J 3 bases, with 12 bases left between them. The CDR3 sequence is CASRGVEDYEQYF. The CDR3 bases are TGTGCCAGCAGAGGGGTGGAGGACTACGAGCAGTACTTC.

This clonotype was counted only a few times. The CDR3 DNA follows: TGCAGTGCTCTCCTTAGCGGGAGAGGAGGAGAGACCCAGTACTTC. It translates to CSALLSGRGGETQYF. The V gene is TRBV20-1, the J gene TRBJ2-5; TRBD2 matches at 9 bases. CDR3 size: 15 residues. Germline assignment: CDR1 DFQATT and CDR2 SNEGSKA (reference sequence). The V gene end was trimmed by 5 bases and the J gene end by 4 bases; junction bases not matched to a gene: 11.

This chain uses TRBV28 with TRBJ2-7; a weak D match, TRBD1 (5 bases). There are 14 residues in the CDR3. Germline V gene lookup returns CDR1 MDHEN and CDR2 SYDVKM. Trimming took 4 bases from V and 2 from J, leaving 12 bases between them. The CDR3 is CASSSYRLTYEQYF. As DNA, the CDR3 is TGTGCCAGCAGTTCCTACAGGTTAACCTACGAGCAGTACTTC.

The rearrangement joins TRBV28 to TRBJ2-7; 8 nucleotides line up with TRBD2. This CDR3 comprises 16 residues. Germline CDR1 and CDR2: MDHEN and SYDVKM. The V and J ends lost 5 bases and 2 bases, in that order; junction bases with no gene match: 11. CDR3 sequence: CASSGGDSGNPYEQYF. The CDR3 coding sequence is TGTGCCAGCAGTGGGGGGGATAGCGGGAACCCCTACGAGCAGTACTTC. The full variable domain, rest sourced from reference TRBV28 and TRBJ2-7, is DVKVTQSSRYLVKRTGEKVFLECVQDMDHENMFWYRQDPGLGLRLIYFSYDVKMKEKGDIPEGYSVSREKKERFSLILESASTNQTSMYLCASSGGDSGNPYEQYFGPGTRLTVT.

This clonotype showed up many times. The rearrangement uses TRBV16 and TRBJ2-7; TRBD1 is a possible D gene (6 bases). The V end was cut by 4 bases, the J end by 2 bases, with 12 bases between. CDR3 length: 14 amino acids. CDR1 and CDR2 from the germline V gene are KGHSY and FQNENV. The CDR3 loop is CASSPTGNAYEQYF. The CDR3 DNA is TGTGCCAGCAGCCCTACAGGGAACGCCTACGAGCAGTACTTC.

This clonotype appeared a few times. The chain has TRBV7-9 and TRBJ2-5, with D tentatively TRBD2 (5 bases). Germline loops: CDR1 SEHNR, CDR2 FQNEAQ (reference sequence). This CDR3 contains 15 residues. Trimming pared 4 bases from V and 5 bases from J, leaving 17 bases between. DNA of the CDR3: TGTGCCAGCAGCTCTCAGGAACTCTGGGAGGAGACCCAGTACTTC. As protein: CASSSQELWEETQYF. Full variable domain (outside the CDR3, taken from reference TRBV7-9 and TRBJ2-5): DTGVSQNPRHKITKRGQNVTFRCDPISEHNRLYWYRQTLGQGPEFLTYFQNEAQLEKSRLLSDRFSAERPKGSFSTLEIQRTEQGDSAMYLCASSSQELWEETQYFGPGTRLLVL.

At least ten counts were recorded for this clonotype. The chain is built from TRBV20-1 and TRBJ2-7; D ambiguous. In germline, CDR1 is DFQATT, CDR2 SNEGSKA (reference sequence). V lost 1 base and J lost 4, with 5 bases in between. There are 11 residues in the CDR3. The CDR3 DNA sequence: TGCAGTGCTAGAGCGTGGTACGAGCAGTACTTC. Translating it yields CSARAWYEQYF.

This clonotype was counted ten times or more. This chain links TRBV28 with TRBJ2-5, with 7 bases lining up with TRBD2. This CDR3 region has 15 residues. Germline lookup yields CDR1 MDHEN and CDR2 SYDVKM. V lost 8 bases to trimming and J lost 4 bases; unmatched junction nucleotides: 13. The CDR3 reads CASGRASGTAETQYF. CDR3 nucleotides: TGTGCCAGCGGCCGGGCTAGCGGTACCGCAGAGACCCAGTACTTC.

This clonotype was recorded at least ten times. The rearrangement joins TRBV6-2 or TRBV6-3 to TRBJ1-5, with D possibly TRBD1 on 6 matching bases. The germline V and J ends were trimmed by 6 bases and 0 bases, with 12 bases remaining between them. This CDR3 comprises 15 residues. Germline V CDR1 and CDR2: MNHEY, SVGEGT. The CDR3 sequence: CASSGTFYSNQPQHF. Written as DNA, the CDR3 is TGTGCCAGCAGCGGGACATTCTATAGCAATCAGCCCCAGCATTTT.

This clonotype was recorded many times. The rearrangement uses TRBV12-5 and TRBJ2-7; D may be TRBD2 (6 bases). V lost 1 base to trimming and J lost 2 bases, with 12 bases between them. The CDR3 spans 15 residues. Per germline, CDR1 LGHNT and CDR2 FRNRAP. CDR3 amino acids: CASGLEVAETYEQYF. In nucleotides, the CDR3 is TGTGCTAGTGGTTTGGAGGTAGCGGAGACCTACGAGCAGTACTTC.

This chain uses TRBV12-3 or TRBV12-4 with TRBJ1-5; D uncertain. The CDR3 sequence is 15 residues long. V shed 1 base and J shed 1 base, with 8 bases lying between them. The CDR3 DNA reads as TGTGCCAGCAGTTTAGAAATGGGGAGCAATCAGCCCCAGCATTTT. Translation: CASSLEMGSNQPQHF.